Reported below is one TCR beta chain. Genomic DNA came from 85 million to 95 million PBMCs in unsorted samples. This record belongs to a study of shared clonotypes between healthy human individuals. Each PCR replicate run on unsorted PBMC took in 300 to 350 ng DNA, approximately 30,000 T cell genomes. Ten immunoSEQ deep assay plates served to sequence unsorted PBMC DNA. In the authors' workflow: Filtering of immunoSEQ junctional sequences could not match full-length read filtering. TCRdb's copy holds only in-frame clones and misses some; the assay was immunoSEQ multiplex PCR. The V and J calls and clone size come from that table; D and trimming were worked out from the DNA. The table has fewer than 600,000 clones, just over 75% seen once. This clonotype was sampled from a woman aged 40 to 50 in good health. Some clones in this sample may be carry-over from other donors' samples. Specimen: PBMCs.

The CDR3 nucleotides read TGTGCCAGCAGCTTACTGGTCAGGGTCGGCACCGGGGAGCTGTTTTTT. Translated, it gives CASSLLVRVGTGELFF. This sequence joins TRBV7-2 and TRBJ2-2; D is perhaps TRBD1 (5 bases). Deletions cut 2 bases from V and 4 bases from J, with 14 bases between. CDR1 and CDR2 from the germline V gene are SGHTA and FQGNSA. This CDR3 is built from 16 residues.